This T cell receptor (beta chain) stems from a study of regulatory T cells in long-lasting Graves disease. To make TCR beta libraries, researchers used iRepertoire HTBI primers and Arm-PCR of CDR3 regions. TCRdb recomputed calls from the multiplex PCR reads with MiXCR, one row per CDR3 protein. The sample has 440,000 or so distinct CDR3 sequences, under 15% seen once; the top ten hold 16%. V was pared by 4 bases and J by 0 bases, with 27 bases between. The CDR3 is 21 residues long. In germline, CDR1 is SNHLY, CDR2 FYNNEI. Whole-study results and caveats: Among samples with persistent disease, TRBV28, TRBJ1-2 and TRBJ2-5 were favored.

Time point here: newly diagnosed GD, antithyroid drugs for less than 3 months. PBMC-extracted RNA yielded the TCR library. This clonotype has a count of ten or more. Antigen unknown. These same data were also listed under a study on T cells in Graves' hyperthyroidism and ophthalmopathy. That study reports: Clinicians diagnosed patients from clinical symptoms, serum thyroxine and TRAb, thyroid ultrasound and orbital computed tomography.

The V and J genes are TRBV2 and TRBJ1-4; a possible D gene is TRBD1 (6 bases). This receptor was taken from a woman in her twenties or thirties with Graves disease. The sequencing used peripheral blood mononuclear cells (PBMCs), collected at new diagnosis, from a patient treated with antithyroid drugs. The CDR3 region is CASSVPQRRGWTDATNEKLFF. The CDR3 DNA is TGTGCCAGCAGTGTACCCCAGCGAAGGGGATGGACAGATGCAACTAATGAAAAACTGTTTTTT. Based on the CDR3 plus reference TRBV2 and TRBJ1-4, the full variable domain is EPEVTQTPSHQVTQMGQEVILRCVPISNHLYFYWYRQILGQKVEFLVSFYNNEISEKSEIFDDQFSVERPDGSNFTLKIRSTKLEDSAMYFCASSVPQRRGWTDATNEKLFFGSGTQLSVL.